This TCR beta chain emerged from a study of blood T cell repertoires in COVID-19. About the research overall: Donors in the United States, Italy and Spain gave samples during acute or convalescent COVID-19.

In the authors' methods: Reference gene primer amplification gave estimated nucleated cell counts. Sequencing used immunoSEQ multiplex PCR; TCRdb keeps in-frame clones, though not all of them. V and J calls and clone size are given by that table; D and trimming were obtained from the DNA. The data show some 60,000 clones, 80% to 85% seen once. This CDR3 comprises 15 residues. After removal of 5 bases from V and 0 bases from J, the junction contained 3 bases not matched to a gene. The germline V gene encodes CDR1 KGHDR and CDR2 SFDVKD. Sequences were obtained from peripheral blood. This clonotype was sampled from a woman of 80 years or more with active or convalescent COVID-19. The rearrangement links TRBV24-1 to TRBJ2-1, with 7 bases fitting TRBD2. In DNA, the CDR3 is TGTGCCACCAGTGTGGGGGGGGGCTCCTACAATGAGCAGTTCTTC. Residues: CATSVGGGSYNEQFF.